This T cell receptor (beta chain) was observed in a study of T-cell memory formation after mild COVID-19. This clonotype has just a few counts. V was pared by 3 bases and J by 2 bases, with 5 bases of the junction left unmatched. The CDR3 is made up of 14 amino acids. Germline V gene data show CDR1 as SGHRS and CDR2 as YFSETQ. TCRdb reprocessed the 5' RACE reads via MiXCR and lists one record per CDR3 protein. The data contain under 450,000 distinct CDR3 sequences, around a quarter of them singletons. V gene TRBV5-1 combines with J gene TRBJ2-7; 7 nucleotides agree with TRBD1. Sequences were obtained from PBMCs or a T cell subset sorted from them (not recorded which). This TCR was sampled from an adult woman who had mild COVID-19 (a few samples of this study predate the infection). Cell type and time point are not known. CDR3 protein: CASSSYGTAYEQYF. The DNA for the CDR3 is TGCGCCAGCAGCTCCTACGGGACAGCCTACGAGCAGTACTTC.